These 24 T cell receptor beta chains came from one sample sequenced in a study of blood T cell repertoires in COVID-19. Here immunoSEQ multiplex PCR was the method, and the copy in TCRdb shows in-frame clones only, minus some. The sample lists 140,000 or so clones; about 90% were seen once. Material for sequencing was peripheral blood. These receptors all stem from a woman between 50 and 59 years old with acute or convalescent COVID-19.

This sequence joins TRBV29-1 and TRBJ1-1, with 7 bases lining up with TRBD1. The CDR3 contains 14 residues. Germline assignment: CDR1 SQVTM and CDR2 ANQGSEA. Trimming removed 7 bases from V and 2 bases from J; junction bases left unmatched: 10. In DNA, the CDR3 is TGCAGCGCCAGAGGCGGGACAGTTAACACTGAAGCTTTCTTT. Its translation is CSARGGTVNTEAFF. The full variable domain, its missing parts supplied by reference TRBV29-1 and TRBJ1-1, is SAVISQKPSRDICQRGTSLTIQCQVDSQVTMMFWYRQQPGQSLTLIATANQGSEATYESGFVIDKFPISRPNLTFSTLTVSNMSPEDSSIYLCSARGGTVNTEAFFGQGTRLTVV.

The gene calls are TRBV9 and TRBJ1-6; maybe TRBD1 (5 bases). This CDR3 spans 12 amino acids. The V gene's germline CDR1 is SGDLS and CDR2 YYNGEE. V shed 3 bases and J shed 7 bases, with 5 bases lying between them. The CDR3 protein is CASSGGNSPLHF. The CDR3 DNA sequence: TGTGCCAGCAGCGGGGGCAATTCACCCCTCCACTTT. Supplemented by reference TRBV9 and TRBJ1-6, the full variable domain reads DSGVTQTPKHLITATGQRVTLRCSPRSGDLSVYWYQQSLDQGLQFLIQYYNGEERAKGNILERFSAQQFPDLHSELNLSSLELGDSALYFCASSGGNSPLHFGNGTRLTVT.

The chain joins TRBV2 to TRBJ2-1, with 8 bases aligning to TRBD1. Trimming cost V 6 bases and J 5 bases; bases outside gene matches: 9. There are 15 residues in the CDR3. CDR1 SNHLY and CDR2 FYNNEI come from the germline V gene. CDR3 DNA sequence: TGTGCCAGCAGATATGAGACAGGGGAAGACAATGAGCAGTTCTTC. Translated: CASRYETGEDNEQFF.

The chain uses TRBV10-3 and TRBJ2-7, with 10 positions matching TRBD1. The V gene's germline CDR1 is ENHRY and CDR2 SYGVKD. With 6 bases clipped from V and 4 bases from J, the junction kept 6 bases outside the gene matches. CDR3 size: 14 residues. Written as DNA, the CDR3 is TGTGCCATCAGCTCCGGGACAGGGGTTTACGAGCAGTACTTC. Its protein product is CAISSGTGVYEQYF.

The V gene is TRBV5-4, the J gene TRBJ2-3, with a tentative D call TRBD2 (6 bases). There are 12 residues in the CDR3. Trimming removed 5 bases at V and 6 bases at J, with 10 bases between. Germline V lookup: CDR1 SGHNT, CDR2 YYREEE (reference sequence). The CDR3 nucleotides are TGTGCCAGCAGTCTTGGGGGGGATACGCAGTATTTT. Protein: CASSLGGDTQYF.

This clone came up a few times. The CDR3, as DNA: TGCGCCAGCAAGCAGGGGCAGGGGACTAATGAAAAACTGTTTTTT. Amino acid sequence: CASKQGQGTNEKLFF. J is TRBJ1-4 and V is TRBV5-1; weak D call: TRBD1 (6 bases). Germline values: CDR1 SGHRS, CDR2 YFSETQ. The CDR3 covers 15 residues. Between the trimmed V and J ends, which lost 6 bases and 2 bases, there was a span of 14 bases.

The genes are TRBV6-5 and TRBJ1-3; D might be TRBD1 (5 bases). Germline CDR1 and CDR2: MNHEY and SVGAGI. The CDR3 is 15 residues long. V was shortened by 4 bases and J by 4 bases, with 14 bases between the two germline ends. Here the CDR3 reads CASSSIRGLGNTIYF. In nucleotides, the CDR3 is TGTGCCAGCAGTTCAATAAGGGGTCTCGGAAACACCATATATTTT.

This chain links TRBV3-1 (or the pseudogene TRBV3-2) with TRBJ1-6; TRBD1 is a possible D gene (5 bases). The germline V and J ends were trimmed by 1 base and 9 bases, with 13 bases remaining between them. The germline gives CDR1 LGHDT, CDR2 YNNKEL (reference sequence). CDR3 length equals 15 residues. For the CDR3, the DNA is TGTGCCAGCAGCCAAGTCTCGGGGGATAGTTCACCCCTCCACTTT. Residues: CASSQVSGDSSPLHF.

The CDR3 sequence: CATSLSGTGISDTQYF. As DNA, the CDR3 is TGTGCCACCAGCCTGTCCGGGACAGGGATTTCAGATACGCAGTATTTT. The rearrangement uses TRBV24-1 and TRBJ2-3; 9 nucleotides match TRBD1. Looked up from germline, CDR1 is KGHDR and CDR2 is SFDVKD. V was clipped by 7 bases and J by 4 bases; unmatched bases: 11. The CDR3 consists of 16 residues.

This clone was picked up one time. The V and J genes are TRBV6-5 and TRBJ1-4, with TRBD1 matching 7 bases. With V trimmed by 7 bases and J by 7 bases, 9 bases remained unmatched. Germline values: CDR1 MNHEY, CDR2 SVGAGI. This CDR3 comprises 14 residues. CDR3 sequence: CASNLGQRVEKLFF. CDR3 nucleotide sequence: TGTGCCAGCAACTTGGGACAGAGGGTTGAAAAACTGTTTTTT.

The genes are TRBV10-2 and TRBJ1-5; tentatively, D is TRBD1 (5 bases). V lost 3 bases, J lost 7 bases, and 10 bases lay in between. CDR1 and CDR2 (germline): WSHSY, SAAADI. The CDR3 contains 13 residues. CDR3: CASSDRESQPQHF. DNA for the CDR3: TGCGCCAGCAGTGACAGGGAAAGCCAGCCCCAGCATTTT.

The chain uses TRBV10-3 and TRBJ1-1; 8 nucleotides agree with TRBD1. Germline CDR1 reads ENHRY; CDR2 reads SYGVKD. The V gene end was trimmed by 6 bases and the J gene end by 2 bases; junction bases not matched to a gene: 5. The CDR3 spans 14 residues. The CDR3 loop is CAISDRGANTEAFF. The DNA for the CDR3 is TGTGCCATCAGCGACAGGGGCGCTAACACTGAAGCTTTCTTT.

CDR3 amino acids: CASSLTPGTGTYEQYF. CDR3 nucleotide sequence: TGTGCCAGCAGCTTAACCCCCGGGACAGGGACCTACGAGCAGTACTTC. The V gene is TRBV7-3, the J gene TRBJ2-7; 9 bases agree with TRBD1. The length of the CDR3 is 16 residues. The junction had 5 bases not matched to a gene; V was cut back by 0 bases and J by 2 bases. Germline CDR1 SGHTA, CDR2 FQGTGA. Full variable domain (rest looked up from reference TRBV7-3 and TRBJ2-7): GAGVSQTPSNKVTEKGKYVELRCDPISGHTALYWYRQSLGQGPEFLIYFQGTGAADDSGLPNDRFFAVRPEGSVSTLKIQRTERGDSAVYLCASSLTPGTGTYEQYFGPGTRLTVT.

The sample holds one count of this clone. The chain links TRBV9 to TRBJ2-3; no firm D call. The CDR3 spans 15 residues. The germline V gene encodes CDR1 SGDLS and CDR2 YYNGEE. The V end lost 3 bases, the J end lost 2 bases, and 13 bases lay between the germline ends. The CDR3 reads CASSAWSGYTDTQYF. The CDR3, as DNA: TGTGCCAGCAGCGCCTGGAGTGGATACACAGATACGCAGTATTTT.

The V call is TRBV4-1, the J call TRBJ1-2, with 8 bases identical to TRBD1. The CDR3 spans 15 residues. Losses at the gene ends were 1 base for V and 4 bases for J; bases not matched to a gene: 5. Germline lookup yields CDR1 MGHRA and CDR2 YSYEKL. CDR3 region: CASSQGWDRTYGYTF. CDR3 DNA sequence: TGCGCCAGCAGCCAAGGATGGGACAGGACCTATGGCTACACCTTC.

This chain connects TRBV12-3 or TRBV12-4 to TRBJ2-2; TRBD1 is a possible D gene (5 bases). The V gene lost 6 bases and the J gene lost 6 bases, with 8 bases spanning the gap. The CDR3 is made up of 12 amino acids. The CDR3 reads CASRWGPGELFF. Here the CDR3 DNA reads TGTGCCAGCAGATGGGGCCCCGGGGAGCTGTTTTTT.

The rearrangement links TRBV29-1 to TRBJ1-3, with D hard to call. The CDR3 covers 11 residues. Trimming pared 4 bases from V and 4 bases from J, leaving 5 bases between. Germline CDR1 and CDR2: SQVTM and ANQGSEA. CDR3 region: CSVVAGNTIYF. DNA for the CDR3: TGCAGCGTTGTTGCGGGAAACACCATATATTTT.

The V call is TRBV20-1, the J call TRBJ1-2; D is possibly TRBD1 (5 bases). V was cut by 3 bases and J by 7 bases, with 9 bases left in between. CDR1 is DFQATT and CDR2 is SNEGSKA in the germline V gene (reference sequence). This CDR3 has 11 amino acids. The CDR3 DNA reads as TGCAGTGCTAGCCCAGGGTTTGGCTACACCTTC. Protein: CSASPGFGYTF.

V is TRBV5-1 and J is TRBJ2-2; no definite D call. Germline values: CDR1 SGHRS, CDR2 YFSETQ. The CDR3 contains 15 residues. V lost 0 bases to trimming and J lost 1 base, with 7 bases between them. CDR3 region: CASSLDSLNTGELFF. The CDR3 nucleotides are TGCGCCAGCAGCTTGGACTCCCTGAACACCGGGGAGCTGTTTTTT. Using reference TRBV5-1 and TRBJ2-2 for the parts outside the CDR3, the full variable domain is KAGVTQTPRYLIKTRGQQVTLSCSPISGHRSVSWYQQTPGQGLQFLFEYFSETQRNKGNFPGRFSGRQFSNSRSEMNVSTLELGDSALYLCASSLDSLNTGELFFGEGSRLTVL.

The chain uses TRBV19 and TRBJ1-5, with TRBD1 matching 8 bases. The CDR3 has 16 residues. With 2 bases clipped from V and 4 bases from J, the junction kept 7 bases outside the gene matches. In germline, CDR1 is LNHDA, CDR2 SQIVND (reference sequence). The CDR3 region has the DNA TGTGCCAGTAGTATATCCCAGGGGGCCGTGAATCAGCCCCAGCATTTT. The encoded protein is CASSISQGAVNQPQHF.

CDR3 sequence reads: CASSYSRGGPYEQYF. CDR3 nucleotide sequence: TGTGCCAGCAGTTACTCGAGGGGAGGACCCTACGAGCAGTACTTC. V gene TRBV6-5 combines with J gene TRBJ2-7; a possible D gene is TRBD2 (6 bases). This CDR3 region has 15 residues. Germline loops: CDR1 MNHEY, CDR2 SVGAGI. Between the trimmed V and J ends, which lost 0 bases and 2 bases, there was a span of 11 bases.

The chain carries TRBV5-4 and TRBJ2-7; 8 bases map to TRBD2. The CDR3 has 17 amino acids. V was clipped by 0 bases and J by 1 base; unmatched bases: 9. The germline V gene has CDR1 SGHNT and CDR2 YYREEE (reference sequence). CDR3 amino acids: CASSLARGGLISYEQYF. For the CDR3, the DNA is TGTGCCAGCAGCTTGGCCCGGGGGGGCTTAATTTCCTACGAGCAGTACTTC.

The rearrangement uses TRBV4-1 and TRBJ1-1; D uncertain. Germline values: CDR1 MGHRA, CDR2 YSYEKL. This CDR3 spans 14 amino acids. V was clipped by 1 base and J by 2 bases, with 8 bases between them. The chain's CDR3 is CASSQVVRNTEAFF. DNA for the CDR3: TGCGCCAGCAGCCAAGTAGTCCGAAACACTGAAGCTTTCTTT.

The chain joins TRBV15 to TRBJ1-5, with 7 nucleotides matching TRBD1. Germline V gene data show CDR1 as LNHNV and CDR2 as YYDKDF (reference sequence). V was clipped by 0 bases and J by 7 bases; unmatched bases: 6. The CDR3 is 15 amino acids. Written as DNA, the CDR3 is TGTGCCACCAGCAGAGATTGGCAGGGGGAACAGCCCCAGCATTTT. Amino acids: CATSRDWQGEQPQHF.